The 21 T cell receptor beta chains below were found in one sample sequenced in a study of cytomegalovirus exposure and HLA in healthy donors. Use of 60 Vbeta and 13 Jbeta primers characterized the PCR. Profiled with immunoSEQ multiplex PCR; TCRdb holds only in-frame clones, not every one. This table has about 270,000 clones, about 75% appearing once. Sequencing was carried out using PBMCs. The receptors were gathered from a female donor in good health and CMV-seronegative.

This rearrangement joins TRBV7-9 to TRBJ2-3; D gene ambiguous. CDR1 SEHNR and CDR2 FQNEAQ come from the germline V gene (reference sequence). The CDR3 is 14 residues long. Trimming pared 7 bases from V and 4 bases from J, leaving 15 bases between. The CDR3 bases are TGTGCCAGCACCCCGCCCCGACTTCCAGATACGCAGTATTTT. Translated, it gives CASTPPRLPDTQYF.

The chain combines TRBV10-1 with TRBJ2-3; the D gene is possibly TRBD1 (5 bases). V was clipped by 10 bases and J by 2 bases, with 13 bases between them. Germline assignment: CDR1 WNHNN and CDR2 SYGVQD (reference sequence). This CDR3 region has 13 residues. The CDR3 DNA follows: TGCGCCACCACTCCAGGGAACACAGATACGCAGTATTTT. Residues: CATTPGNTDTQYF.

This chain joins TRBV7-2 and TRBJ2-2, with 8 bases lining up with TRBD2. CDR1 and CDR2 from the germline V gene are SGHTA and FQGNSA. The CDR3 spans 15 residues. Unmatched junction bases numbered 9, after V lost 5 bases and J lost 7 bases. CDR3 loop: CASSLVAGRNGELFF. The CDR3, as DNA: TGTGCCAGCAGCCTTGTAGCGGGAAGGAACGGGGAGCTGTTTTTT.

Written as DNA, the CDR3 is TGTGCCAGCAGCTATAGAGTCAGGGACTACGAGCAGTACTTC. Encoded protein: CASSYRVRDYEQYF. The chain links TRBV11-3 to TRBJ2-7; D perhaps matches TRBD1 (5 bases). Germline-derived CDR1 and CDR2 are SGHNT and YENEEA. The CDR3 is made up of 14 amino acids. V was cut by 4 bases and J by 3 bases, with 13 bases left in between.

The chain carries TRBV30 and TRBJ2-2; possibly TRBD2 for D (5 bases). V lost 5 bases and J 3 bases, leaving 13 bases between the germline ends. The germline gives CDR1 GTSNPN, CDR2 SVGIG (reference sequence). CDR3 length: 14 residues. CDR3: CAWSRTLHTGELFF. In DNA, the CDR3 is TGTGCCTGGTCTCGGACTCTACACACCGGGGAGCTGTTTTTT.

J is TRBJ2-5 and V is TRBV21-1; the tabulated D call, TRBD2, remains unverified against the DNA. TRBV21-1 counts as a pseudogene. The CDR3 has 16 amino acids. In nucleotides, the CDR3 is TGTGCCTTGTCATGTGGGGGGACTAGCGGGGGGGAGACCCAGTACTTC. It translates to CALSCGGTSGGETQYF.

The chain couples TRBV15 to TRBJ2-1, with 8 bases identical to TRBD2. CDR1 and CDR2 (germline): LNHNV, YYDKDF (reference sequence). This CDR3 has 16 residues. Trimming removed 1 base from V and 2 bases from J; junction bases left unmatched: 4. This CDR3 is CATSRGTSSPYNEQFF. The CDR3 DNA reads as TGTGCCACCAGCAGAGGGACTAGCTCACCCTACAATGAGCAGTTCTTC.

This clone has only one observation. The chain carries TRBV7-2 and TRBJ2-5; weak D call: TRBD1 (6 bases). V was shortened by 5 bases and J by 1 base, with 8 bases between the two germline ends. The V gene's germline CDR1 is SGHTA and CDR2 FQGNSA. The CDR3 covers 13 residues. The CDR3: CASSRQVQETQYF. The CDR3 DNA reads TGTGCCAGCAGCCGACAGGTCCAAGAGACCCAGTACTTC.

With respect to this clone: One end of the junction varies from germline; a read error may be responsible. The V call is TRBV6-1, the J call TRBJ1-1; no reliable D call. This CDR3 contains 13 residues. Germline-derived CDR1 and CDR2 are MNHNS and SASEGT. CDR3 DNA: TGTGCCAACAAGGAGGGCAAGAACACTAAAGCTTTCTTT. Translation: CANKEGKNTKAFF.

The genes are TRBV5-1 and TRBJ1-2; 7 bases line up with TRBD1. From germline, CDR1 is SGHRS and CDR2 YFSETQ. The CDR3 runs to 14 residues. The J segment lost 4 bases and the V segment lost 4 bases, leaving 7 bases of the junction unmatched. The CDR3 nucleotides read TGCGCCAGCAGCGGGCGACAGGGAACCTATGGCTACACCTTC. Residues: CASSGRQGTYGYTF.

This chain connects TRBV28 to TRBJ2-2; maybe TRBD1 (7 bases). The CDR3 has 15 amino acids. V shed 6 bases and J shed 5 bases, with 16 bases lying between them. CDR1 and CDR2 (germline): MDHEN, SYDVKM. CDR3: CASSWAGQQTGELFF. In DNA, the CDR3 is TGTGCCAGCAGCTGGGCGGGACAGCAGACCGGGGAGCTGTTTTTT.

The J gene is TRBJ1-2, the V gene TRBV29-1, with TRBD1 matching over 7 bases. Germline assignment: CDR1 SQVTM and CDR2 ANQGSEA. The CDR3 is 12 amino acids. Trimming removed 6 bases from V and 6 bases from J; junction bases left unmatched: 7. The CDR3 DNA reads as TGCAGCGTCGCCCGCGGGACAGATGGCTACACCTTC. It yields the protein CSVARGTDGYTF.

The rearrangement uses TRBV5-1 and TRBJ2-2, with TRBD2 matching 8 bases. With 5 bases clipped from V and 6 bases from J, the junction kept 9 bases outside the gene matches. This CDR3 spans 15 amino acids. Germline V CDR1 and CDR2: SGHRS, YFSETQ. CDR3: CASRFLAGTSGELFF. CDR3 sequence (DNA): TGCGCCAGCAGGTTCTTAGCGGGAACGTCCGGGGAGCTGTTTTTT.

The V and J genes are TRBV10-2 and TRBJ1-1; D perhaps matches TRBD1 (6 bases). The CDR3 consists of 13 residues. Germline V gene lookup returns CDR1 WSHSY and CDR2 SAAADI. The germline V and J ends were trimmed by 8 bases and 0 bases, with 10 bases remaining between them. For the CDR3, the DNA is TGCGCCAGCCCGGGACACCTGAACACTGAAGCTTTCTTT. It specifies CASPGHLNTEAFF.

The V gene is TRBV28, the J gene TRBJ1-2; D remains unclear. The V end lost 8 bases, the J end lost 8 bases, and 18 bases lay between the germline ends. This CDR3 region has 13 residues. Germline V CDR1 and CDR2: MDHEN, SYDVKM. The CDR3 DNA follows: TGTGCCAGCGCAGACGGGTTGGAGGAGGGCTACACCTTC. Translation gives CASADGLEEGYTF.

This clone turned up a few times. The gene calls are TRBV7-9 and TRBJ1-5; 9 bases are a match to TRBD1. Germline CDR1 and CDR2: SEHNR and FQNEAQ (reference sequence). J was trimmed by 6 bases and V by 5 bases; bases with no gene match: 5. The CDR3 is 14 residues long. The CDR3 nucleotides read TGTGCCAGCAGCCCGGGACAGGGAGGTCAGCCCCAGCATTTT. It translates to CASSPGQGGQPQHF.

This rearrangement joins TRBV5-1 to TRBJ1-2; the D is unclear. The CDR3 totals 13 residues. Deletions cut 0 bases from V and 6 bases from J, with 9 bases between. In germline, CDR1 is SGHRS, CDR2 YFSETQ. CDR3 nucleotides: TGCGCCAGCAGCTTGGGCGGTGATCATGGCTACACCTTC. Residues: CASSLGGDHGYTF.

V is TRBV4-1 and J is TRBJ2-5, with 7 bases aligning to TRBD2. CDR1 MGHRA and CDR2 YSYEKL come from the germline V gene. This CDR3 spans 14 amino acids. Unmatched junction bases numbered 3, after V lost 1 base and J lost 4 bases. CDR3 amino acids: CASSQGPGGETQYF. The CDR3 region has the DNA TGCGCCAGCAGCCAAGGCCCGGGGGGAGAGACCCAGTACTTC.

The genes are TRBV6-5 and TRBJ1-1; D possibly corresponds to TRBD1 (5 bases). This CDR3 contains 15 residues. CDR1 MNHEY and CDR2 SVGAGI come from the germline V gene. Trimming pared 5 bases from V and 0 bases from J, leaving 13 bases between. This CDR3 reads CASSRDGGMNTEAFF. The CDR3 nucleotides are TGTGCCAGCAGTCGGGACGGCGGGATGAACACTGAAGCTTTCTTT.

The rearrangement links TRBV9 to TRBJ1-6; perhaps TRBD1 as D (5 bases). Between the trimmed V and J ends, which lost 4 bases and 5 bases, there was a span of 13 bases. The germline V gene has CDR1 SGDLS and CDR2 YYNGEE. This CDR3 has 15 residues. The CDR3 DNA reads TGTGCCAGCAGCCCCGGGGGTTTTCATAATTCACCCCTCCACTTT. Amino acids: CASSPGGFHNSPLHF.

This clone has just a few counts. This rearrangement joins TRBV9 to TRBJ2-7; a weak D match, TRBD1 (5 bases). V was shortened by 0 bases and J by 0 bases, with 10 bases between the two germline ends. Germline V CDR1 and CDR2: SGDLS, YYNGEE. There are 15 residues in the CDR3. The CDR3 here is CASSVGSRGSYEQYF. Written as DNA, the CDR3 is TGTGCCAGCAGCGTAGGGAGTAGGGGCTCCTACGAGCAGTACTTC.